Listed below are T cell receptor beta chains from one sample, sequenced in a study of response to subunit inactivated influenza vaccine. One entry per CDR3 protein results from TCRdb running MiXCR on the RT-PCR reads. This table holds around 190,000 distinct CDR3 sequences, around 15% found once. The sequenced sample was CD8+ T cells sorted from PBMCs, obtained 4 to 6 days after vaccination. Receptor source: a man in his fifties who received an inactivated influenza vaccine. CDR3s leave out the opening cysteine and the closing phenylalanine or tryptophan. Clone size is not always given. Where it is, it says once, few, many or a class for expanded clones.

J	length	size	V	CDR3
TRBJ1-1	13	many	TRBV5-1	ASSFSGTGDLEAF
TRBJ2-1	15	NA	TRBV7-8	ASSLVSGKSSYNEQF
TRBJ2-1	16	NA	TRBV11-2	ASSLDLGWGASYNEQF
TRBJ2-5	12	few	TRBV12-3/TRBV12-4	ASGEAGSQETQY
TRBJ2-5	12	few	TRBV12-3/TRBV12-4	ASSPPTSRETQY
TRBJ2-7	12	few	TRBV29-1	SAKATSGNYEQY
TRBJ2-1	15	few	TRBV7-8	ASSLTGEASGINEQF
TRBJ2-2	16	few	TRBV11-1	ASSPPRGGARDTGELF
TRBJ2-1	14	few	TRBV4-3	ASSQETADSYNEQF
TRBJ2-3	11	NA	TRBV10-3	AINRGWPDTQY
TRBJ2-1	13	NA	TRBV19	ASNRDTLSYNEQF
TRBJ2-7	13	NA	TRBV4-3	ASSQDKAGGYEQY
TRBJ1-1	12	few	TRBV19	ASSDRGGDTEAF